The 9 T cell receptor beta chains in this list originate from one sample, sequenced in a study of monozygotic twins with inflammatory bowel disease. TCRdb reprocessed the 5' RACE reads, with one entry per CDR3 protein and no DNA. This sample carries a few hundred thousand distinct CDR3 sequences, with 5.5% to 6.5% going to the ten biggest clones. Sequencing input: blood. These receptors all stem from a human donor with ulcerative colitis or Crohn's disease, or a healthy co-twin of an affected twin (not recorded which).

The chain couples TRBV7-2 to TRBJ1-2; TCRdb's D call, TRBD1, is unchecked because there is no DNA. CDR1 is SGHTA, CDR2 FQGNSA, per germline. This CDR3 has 12 residues. The CDR3: CASSPRAYGYTF. Based on the CDR3 plus reference TRBV7-2 and TRBJ1-2, the full variable domain is GAGVSQSPSNKVTEKGKDVELRCDPISGHTALYWYRQSLGQGLEFLIYFQGNSAPDKSGLPSDRFSAERTGGSVSTLTIQRTQQEDSAVYLCASSPRAYGYTFGSGTRLTVV.

The chain has TRBV5-1 and TRBJ2-7; TCRdb returns TRBD1, unconfirmable since there is no DNA. Germline assignment: CDR1 SGHRS and CDR2 YFSETQ. There are 15 residues in the CDR3. The CDR3 sequence is CASSSVGESAYEQYF. Looking up the rest from reference TRBV5-1 and TRBJ2-7 gives the full variable domain: KAGVTQTPRYLIKTRGQQVTLSCSPISGHRSVSWYQQTPGQGLQFLFEYFSETQRNKGNFPGRFSGRQFSNSRSEMNVSTLELGDSALYLCASSSVGESAYEQYFGPGTRLTVT.

CDR3 amino acids: CATSRNQGIGHEQYF. The V and J genes are TRBV15 and TRBJ2-7. The CDR3 sequence is 15 residues long. Germline V lookup: CDR1 LNHNV, CDR2 YYDKDF (reference sequence).

The genes are TRBV7-9 and TRBJ2-7. The CDR3 length is 12 residues. The germline gives CDR1 SEHNR, CDR2 FQNEAQ (reference sequence). The CDR3 loop is CASSDIAYEQYF.

The V gene is TRBV5-1, the J gene TRBJ2-3. Germline V gives CDR1 SGHRS, CDR2 YFSETQ. This CDR3 has 14 residues. The CDR3 region is CASSLFSETNTQYF.

The chain couples TRBV7-2 to TRBJ2-4. Looked up from germline, CDR1 is SGHTA and CDR2 is FQGNSA. This CDR3 is 16 amino acids long. The CDR3 protein is CASSLMISQTKNIQYF.

The rearrangement uses TRBV27 and TRBJ2-3; TCRdb lists TRBD1, though no DNA is available to test this call. CDR3 length: 16 amino acids. Germline CDR1 is MNHEY and CDR2 is SMNVEV (reference sequence). The CDR3 reads CASSLFTGNPTDTQYF.

The V gene is TRBV18, the J gene TRBJ2-7. Germline-derived CDR1 and CDR2 are KGHSH and LQKENI. The CDR3 covers 18 residues. CDR3 amino acids: CASSPSAGGVLSSYEQYF. Together with reference TRBV18 and TRBJ2-7, the CDR3 gives the full variable domain: NAGVMQNPRHLVRRRGQEARLRCSPMKGHSHVYWYRQLPEEGLKFMVYLQKENIIDESGMPKERFSAEFPKEGPSILRIQQVVRGDSAAYFCASSPSAGGVLSSYEQYFGPGTRLTVT.

The chain uses TRBV4-3 and TRBJ2-2; the TCRdb call, TRBD1, lacks DNA for checking. The germline V gene encodes CDR1 LGHNA and CDR2 YSLEER. The CDR3 totals 19 residues. This CDR3 is CASSHPAGQTATNTGELFF.